This T cell receptor (beta chain) was retrieved from a study of OX40 agonist ivuxolimab in advanced cancers. Study observations and caveats: Average numbers of expanded clones were greater in CD8+ T cells than in CD4+.

Between the trimmed V and J ends, which lost 5 bases and 5 bases, there was a span of 10 bases. Germline CDR1 is LNHDA and CDR2 is SQIVND (reference sequence). The CDR3 covers 13 residues. About this clone: Its target is not known.

The protocol was immunoSEQ multiplex PCR, while the TCRdb copy is restricted to in-frame clones and leaves out a portion. The table has over 25,000 clones, about 85% seen once. The V and J genes are TRBV19 and TRBJ1-5, with D possibly being TRBD1 (5 bases). The specimen comprised CD4+ or CD8+ T cells sorted from blood, sampled in a trial of the OX40 agonist ivuxolimab. The sequence was collected from an adult with an advanced solid tumor such as melanoma, head and neck, liver or kidney cancer. The CDR3 reads CASSSGTHQPQHF. The CDR3 DNA reads as TGTGCCAGTAGTTCAGGGACTCATCAGCCCCAGCATTTT.